Sequencing of this T cell receptor (beta chain) was carried out in a study of cytomegalovirus exposure and HLA in healthy donors. Study overall: An early data release held tens of millions of unique TCRs from HLA-typed donors.

Primers included in the PCR were 60 Vbeta and 13 Jbeta primers. Original processing methods: Around 80 million unique TCR beta chains, roughly 11 million of them shared, were counted by a later analysis. TCRdb keeps only in-frame clones here, not all; method: immunoSEQ multiplex PCR. V and J calls and clone size are copied from that table; D and trimming were computed from the DNA. The table lists 55,000 to 65,000 clones, 65% to 80% of them singletons. General study points: For most TCR beta V segments, an earlier analysis put the productive rate at about 87% or about 30% of the time.

A remark on this clone: Antigen: not known.

Germline values: CDR1 MNHEY, CDR2 SVGAGI. V was trimmed by 2 bases and J by 8 bases, leaving 15 bases between them. CDR3 length equals 15 residues. What was sequenced was PBMCs. The clonotype was recovered from a woman younger than 45 in good health and CMV-seronegative. The chain links TRBV6-5 to TRBJ1-4; no clear D. For the CDR3, the DNA is TGTGCCAGCAGTTACGGGCGGAAAGGAGGGGAAAAACTGTTTTTT. Its protein is CASSYGRKGGEKLFF.